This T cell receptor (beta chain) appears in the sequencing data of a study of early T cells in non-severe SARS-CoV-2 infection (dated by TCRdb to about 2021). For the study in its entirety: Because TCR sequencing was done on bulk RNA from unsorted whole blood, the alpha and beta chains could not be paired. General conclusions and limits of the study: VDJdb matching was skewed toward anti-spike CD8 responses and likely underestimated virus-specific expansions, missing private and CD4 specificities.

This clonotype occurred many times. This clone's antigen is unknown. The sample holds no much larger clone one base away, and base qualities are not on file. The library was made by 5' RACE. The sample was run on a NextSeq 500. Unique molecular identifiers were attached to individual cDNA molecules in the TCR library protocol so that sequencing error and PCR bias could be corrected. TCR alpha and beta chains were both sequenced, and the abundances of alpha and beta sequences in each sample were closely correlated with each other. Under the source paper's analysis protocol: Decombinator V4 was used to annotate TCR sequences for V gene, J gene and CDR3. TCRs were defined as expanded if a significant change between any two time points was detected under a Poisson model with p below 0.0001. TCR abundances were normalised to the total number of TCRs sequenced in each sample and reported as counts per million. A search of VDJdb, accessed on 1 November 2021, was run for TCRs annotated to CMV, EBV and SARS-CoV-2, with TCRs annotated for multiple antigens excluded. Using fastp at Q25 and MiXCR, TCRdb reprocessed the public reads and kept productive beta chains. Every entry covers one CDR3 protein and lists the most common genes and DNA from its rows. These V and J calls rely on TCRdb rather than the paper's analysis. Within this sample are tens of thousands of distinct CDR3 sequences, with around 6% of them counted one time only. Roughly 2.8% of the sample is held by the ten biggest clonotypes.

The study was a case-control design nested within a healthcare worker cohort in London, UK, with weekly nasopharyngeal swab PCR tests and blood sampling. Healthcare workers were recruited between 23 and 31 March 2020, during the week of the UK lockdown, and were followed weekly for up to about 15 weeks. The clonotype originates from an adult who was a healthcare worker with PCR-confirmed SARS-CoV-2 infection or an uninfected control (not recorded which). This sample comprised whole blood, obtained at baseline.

In nucleotides, the sequence is TGTGCCAGCGTACTCACCGGGACAGGGGATCTCTATGGCTACACCTTC. This is translated as CASVLTGTGDLYGYTF. Here the chain combines TRBV6-6 and TRBJ1-2; 10 bases in the junction line up with TRBD1. Compared with germline, V lacks 8 bases and J lacks 4 bases; bases without a gene match: 13. For CDR1 and CDR2, the germline V gene (reference sequence) lists MNHNY and SVGAGI. The CDR3 spans 16 residues, from the cysteine through the phenylalanine. Only CDR3 DNA remains: 48 bases, in frame from the first base.